This T cell receptor beta chain was sequenced during a study of cytomegalovirus exposure and HLA in healthy donors. Study-wide points: Among the CMV-associated chains, a few were confirmed in vitro as specific for CMV antigens. According to the study, 180 or so TCR beta chains were cytomegalovirus-associated.

Note on this clone: Its specificity is unknown.

Clones were read by immunoSEQ multiplex PCR, and TCRdb kept only the in-frame ones, dropping some. The table records approximately 270,000 clones, 65% to 90% of them present only once. The CDR3 sequence is 18 residues long. The V gene lost 0 bases and the J gene lost 1 base, with 19 bases spanning the gap. Germline CDR1 LGHNA, CDR2 YSLEER. The donors were members of the approximately 110-subject validation cohort (separate from the roughly 670-subject first cohort). The sequence was collected from a woman aged 18-29 years in good health and CMV-seronegative. The chain combines TRBV4-3 with TRBJ2-7; possibly TRBD1 for D (5 bases). Sequenced material: PBMCs. CDR3 DNA: TGCGCCAGCAGCCAAGAAGGGGCCCCGGCAGACCTTTCCTACGAGCAGTACTTC. This translates into CASSQEGAPADLSYEQYF.